The clone carrying this T cell receptor beta chain has more than one count but fewer than ten. Its matching antigen is unknown. The data derive from a study of blood T cells in healthy people across ages. Study outcomes and limitations: Roughly linear age-related decline in beta diversity appeared, significant by age roughly 40. It was not known whether donors were CMV positive (a possible confounder of expanded clonotype changes).

With a J-beta primer mix and a sample-barcoded 5' primer, a second PCR ran about 6 to 11 cycles. A template-switch adaptor that had 12 random nucleotides put a tag on each cDNA molecule. TCRdb passed the 5' RACE reads through MiXCR, listing each CDR3 protein once. The sample holds about 780,000 distinct CDR3 sequences, roughly 60% seen once. The V gene's germline CDR1 is MNHEY and CDR2 SVGEGT. J was trimmed by 6 bases and V by 6 bases; bases with no gene match: 8. The CDR3 runs to 16 residues. The sequenced material came from blood. The rearrangement uses TRBV6-2 or TRBV6-3 and TRBJ1-4; the match to TRBD1 covers 12 bases. This TCR was sampled from a young man in good health. The chain's CDR3 is CASSTGQGAIDEKLFF. In DNA form, the CDR3 reads TGTGCCAGCAGCACGGGACAGGGGGCGATCGATGAAAAACTGTTTTTT.